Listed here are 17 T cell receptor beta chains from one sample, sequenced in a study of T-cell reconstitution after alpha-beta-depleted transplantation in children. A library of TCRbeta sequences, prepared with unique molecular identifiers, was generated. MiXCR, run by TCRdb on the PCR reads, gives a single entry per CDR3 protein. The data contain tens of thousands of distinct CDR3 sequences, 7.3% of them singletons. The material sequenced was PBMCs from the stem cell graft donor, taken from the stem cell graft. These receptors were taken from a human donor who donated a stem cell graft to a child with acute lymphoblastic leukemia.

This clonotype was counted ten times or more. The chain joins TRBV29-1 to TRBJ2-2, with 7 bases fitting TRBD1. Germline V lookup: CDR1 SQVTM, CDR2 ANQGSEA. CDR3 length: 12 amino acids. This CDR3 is CSAKGATGELFF. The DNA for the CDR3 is TGCAGTGCTAAGGGGGCCACCGGGGAGCTGTTTTTT.

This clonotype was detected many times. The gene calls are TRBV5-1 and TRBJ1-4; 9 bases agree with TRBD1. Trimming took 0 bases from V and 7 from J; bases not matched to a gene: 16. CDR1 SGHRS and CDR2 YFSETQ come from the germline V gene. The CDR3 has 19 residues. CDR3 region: CASSLDPGQGMRGAEKLFF. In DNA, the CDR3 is TGCGCCAGCAGCTTGGACCCGGGACAGGGAATGCGAGGCGCTGAAAAACTGTTTTTT.

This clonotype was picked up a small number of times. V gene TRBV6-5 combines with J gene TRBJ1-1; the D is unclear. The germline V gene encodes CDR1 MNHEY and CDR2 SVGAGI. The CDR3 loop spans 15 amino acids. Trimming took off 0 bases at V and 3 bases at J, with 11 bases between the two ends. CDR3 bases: TGTGCCAGCAGTTACTCGGACTCGCGGGACACTGAAGCTTTCTTT. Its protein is CASSYSDSRDTEAFF.

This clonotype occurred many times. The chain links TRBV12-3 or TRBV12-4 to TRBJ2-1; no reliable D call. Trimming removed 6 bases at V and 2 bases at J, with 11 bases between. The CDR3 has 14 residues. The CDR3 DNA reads TGTGCCAGCAGCCCCGGACGGACCTACAATGAGCAGTTCTTC. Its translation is CASSPGRTYNEQFF.

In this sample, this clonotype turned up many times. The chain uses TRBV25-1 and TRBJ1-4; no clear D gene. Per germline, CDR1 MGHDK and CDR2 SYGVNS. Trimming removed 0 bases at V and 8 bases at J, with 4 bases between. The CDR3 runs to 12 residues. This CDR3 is CASSEYHEKLFF. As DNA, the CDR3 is TGTGCCAGCAGTGAATATCACGAAAAACTGTTTTTT.

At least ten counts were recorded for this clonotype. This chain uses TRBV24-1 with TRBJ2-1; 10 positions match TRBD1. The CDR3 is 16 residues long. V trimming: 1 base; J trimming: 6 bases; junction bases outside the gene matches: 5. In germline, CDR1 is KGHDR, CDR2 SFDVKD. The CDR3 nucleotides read TGTGCCACCAGTGATTTTGGGGACAGGGGAGGCAATGAGCAGTTCTTC. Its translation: CATSDFGDRGGNEQFF.

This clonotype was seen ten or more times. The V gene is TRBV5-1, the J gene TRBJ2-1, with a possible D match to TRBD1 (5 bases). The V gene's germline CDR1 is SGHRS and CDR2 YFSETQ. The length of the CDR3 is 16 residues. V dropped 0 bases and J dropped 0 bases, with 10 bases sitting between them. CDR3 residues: CASSLEGRVSYNEQFF. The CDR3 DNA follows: TGCGCCAGCAGCTTGGAGGGCAGGGTCTCCTACAATGAGCAGTTCTTC. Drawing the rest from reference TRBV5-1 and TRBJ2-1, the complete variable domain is KAGVTQTPRYLIKTRGQQVTLSCSPISGHRSVSWYQQTPGQGLQFLFEYFSETQRNKGNFPGRFSGRQFSNSRSEMNVSTLELGDSALYLCASSLEGRVSYNEQFFGPGTRLTVL.

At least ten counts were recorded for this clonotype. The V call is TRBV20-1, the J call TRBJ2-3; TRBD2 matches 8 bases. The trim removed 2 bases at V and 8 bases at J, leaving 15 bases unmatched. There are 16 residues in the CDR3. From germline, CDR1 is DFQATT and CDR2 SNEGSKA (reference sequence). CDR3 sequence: CSARSPGLVTGGTQYF. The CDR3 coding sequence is TGCAGTGCTAGAAGCCCGGGACTAGTGACGGGGGGTACGCAGTATTTT.

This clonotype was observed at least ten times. CDR3 DNA: TGTGCCAGCAGTCCCGGGACCCTGGACGAGCAGTACTTC. Translation: CASSPGTLDEQYF. The chain employs TRBV12-3 or TRBV12-4 and TRBJ2-7; D may correspond to TRBD1 or TRBD2 (5 bases each). The CDR3 has 13 amino acids. The V and J ends lost 5 bases and 5 bases respectively, with 13 bases between them.

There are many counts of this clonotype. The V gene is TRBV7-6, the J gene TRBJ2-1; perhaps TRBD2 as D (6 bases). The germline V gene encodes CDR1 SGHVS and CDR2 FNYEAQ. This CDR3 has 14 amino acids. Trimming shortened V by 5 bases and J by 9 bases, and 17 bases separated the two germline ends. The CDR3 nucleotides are TGTGCCAGCAGCCCGTCGGGGGTTTCGGGTGAGCAGTTCTTC. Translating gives CASSPSGVSGEQFF.

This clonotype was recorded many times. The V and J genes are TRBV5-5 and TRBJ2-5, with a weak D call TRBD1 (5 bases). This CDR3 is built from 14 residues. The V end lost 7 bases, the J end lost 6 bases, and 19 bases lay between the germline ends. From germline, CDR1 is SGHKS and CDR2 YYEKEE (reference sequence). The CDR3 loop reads CASPDPQGGKTQYF. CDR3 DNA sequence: TGTGCCAGCCCGGATCCCCAGGGCGGAAAGACCCAGTACTTC. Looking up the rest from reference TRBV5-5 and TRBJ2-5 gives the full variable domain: DAGVTQSPTHLIKTRGQQVTLRCSPISGHKSVSWYQQVLGQGPQFIFQYYEKEERGRGNFPDRFSARQFPNYSSELNVNALLLGDSALYLCASPDPQGGKTQYFGPGTRLLVL.

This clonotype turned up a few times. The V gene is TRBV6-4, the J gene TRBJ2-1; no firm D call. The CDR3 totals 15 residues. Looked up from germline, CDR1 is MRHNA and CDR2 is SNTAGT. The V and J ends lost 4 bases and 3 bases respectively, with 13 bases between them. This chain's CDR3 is CASSAGSLDYNEQFF. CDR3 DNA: TGTGCCAGCAGTGCCGGTAGCCTCGACTACAATGAGCAGTTCTTC.

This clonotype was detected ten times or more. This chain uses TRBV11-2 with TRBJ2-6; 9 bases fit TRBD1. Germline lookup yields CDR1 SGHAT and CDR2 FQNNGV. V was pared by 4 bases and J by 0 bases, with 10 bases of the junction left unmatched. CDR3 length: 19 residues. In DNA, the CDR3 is TGTGCCAGCAGCTGGGACAGGGTTCGGGGGAGCTCTGGGGCCAACGTCCTGACTTTC. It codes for CASSWDRVRGSSGANVLTF.

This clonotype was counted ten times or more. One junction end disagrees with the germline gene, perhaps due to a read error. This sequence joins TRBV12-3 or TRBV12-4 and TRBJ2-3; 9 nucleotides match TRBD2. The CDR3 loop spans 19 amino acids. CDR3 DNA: TGTGCCAGCAGACCTATCTTAGCGGGAGAGCAGTTTAGCACAGATACTCAGTATTTT. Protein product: CASRPILAGEQFSTDTQYF.

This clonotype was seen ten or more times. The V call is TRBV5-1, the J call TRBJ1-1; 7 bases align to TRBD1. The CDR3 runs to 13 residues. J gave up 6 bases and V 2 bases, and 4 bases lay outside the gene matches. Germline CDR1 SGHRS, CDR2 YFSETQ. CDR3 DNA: TGCGCCAGCAGCTTCGGGACAGCTTCTGAAGCTTTCTTT. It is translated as CASSFGTASEAFF.

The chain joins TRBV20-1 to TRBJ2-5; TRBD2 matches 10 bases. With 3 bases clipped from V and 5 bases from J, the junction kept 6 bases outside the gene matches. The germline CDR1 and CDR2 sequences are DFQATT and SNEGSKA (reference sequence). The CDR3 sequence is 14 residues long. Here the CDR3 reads CSARASGGGETQYF. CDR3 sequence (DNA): TGCAGTGCTAGGGCCAGCGGGGGGGGGGAGACCCAGTACTTC.

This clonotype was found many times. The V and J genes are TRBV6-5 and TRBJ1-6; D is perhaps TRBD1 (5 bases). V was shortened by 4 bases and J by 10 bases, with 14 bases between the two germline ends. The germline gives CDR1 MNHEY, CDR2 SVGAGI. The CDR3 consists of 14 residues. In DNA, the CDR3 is TGTGCCAGCAGTTCTACCAGGGAAAACTCACCCCTCCACTTT. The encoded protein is CASSSTRENSPLHF.